These T cell receptor beta chains were read from a single sample in a study of cytomegalovirus exposure and HLA in healthy donors. The assay was immunoSEQ multiplex PCR, and TCRdb's table has in-frame clones only and misses some. Of over 100,000 clones listed, nearly 70% were seen once; the top ten hold 5.4%. The sample taken for sequencing was PBMCs. The receptor source for this set is a woman aged 70-85 years in good health and CMV-seropositive. The CDR3 runs from the conserved cysteine through the conserved F or W. The D gene is left open where the match is weak. Part of the rows lack a size; the others show once, few, many or a class for expanded clones.

d_call,j_call,clone_size,v_call,cdr3_aa,cdr3_nt
-,TRBJ2-1,few,TRBV7-2,CASSLSVNEQFF,TGTGCCAGCAGCCTTAGTGTCAATGAGCAGTTCTTC
-,TRBJ1-6,-,TRBV7-2,CASSLVGRKKSSYNSPLHF,TGTGCCAGCAGCTTAGTCGGCAGGAAAAAGAGCTCCTATAATTCACCCCTCCACTTT
-,TRBJ2-5,-,TRBV19,CASRPSAQETQYF,TGTGCCAGTAGGCCCAGCGCACAAGAGACCCAGTACTTC
-,TRBJ2-1,-,TRBV5-1,CASRPGHSSYNEQFF,TGCGCCAGCAGACCTGGACACAGCTCCTACAATGAGCAGTTCTTC
-,TRBJ2-5,-,TRBV30,CAWNSYQETQYF,TGTGCCTGGAACAGCTACCAAGAGACCCAGTACTTC
TRBD1,TRBJ2-3,-,TRBV6-4,CASSVSTGGVGADTQYF,TGTGCCAGCAGTGTATCAACAGGGGGCGTCGGCGCAGATACGCAGTATTTT
-,TRBJ1-5,-,TRBV5-1,CASSPLGGANQPQHF,TGCGCCAGCAGCCCCCTCGGGGGGGCGAATCAGCCCCAGCATTTT
-,TRBJ2-1,few,TRBV7-6,CASSPRSRRNEQFF,TGTGCCAGCAGCCCCCGGAGCAGACGGAATGAGCAGTTCTTC
TRBD1,TRBJ1-5,-,TRBV27,CASSPGTGQRQPQHF,TGTGCCAGCAGCCCCGGGACAGGGCAGCGTCAGCCCCAGCATTTT
TRBD1,TRBJ2-3,-,TRBV5-6,CASSPPRGQTDTQYF,TGTGCCAGCAGCCCTCCCAGGGGGCAGACAGATACGCAGTATTTT
TRBD1,TRBJ1-5,-,TRBV18,CASSPPGQINQPQHF,TGTGCCAGCTCACCCCCGGGACAGATTAATCAGCCCCAGCATTTT
-,TRBJ2-3,-,TRBV18,CASSPIPTASTDTQYF,TGTGCCAGCTCACCAATCCCGACTGCTAGCACAGATACGCAGTATTTT
TRBD1,TRBJ1-4,-,TRBV7-8,CASRPGTGGEKLFF,TGTGCCAGCAGGCCCGGGACAGGGGGTGAAAAACTGTTTTTT
TRBD1,TRBJ2-7,few,TRBV7-9,CASSLTGGYEQYF,TGTGCCAGCAGCTTGACAGGGGGCTACGAGCAGTACTTC
TRBD1,TRBJ1-2,-,TRBV7-9,CSSSRTGFYGYTF,TGTTCCAGCAGCCGGACAGGGTTCTATGGCTACACCTTC
-,TRBJ2-5,-,TRBV13,CASSLRETQYF,TGTGCCAGCAGCTTGCGAGAGACCCAGTACTTC
TRBD2,TRBJ2-5,-,TRBV7-2,CASSSGLLQETQYF,TGTGCCAGCAGCTCGGGACTACTCCAAGAGACCCAGTACTTC
TRBD1,TRBJ2-5,once,TRBV6-1,CASSPTGFGETQYF,TGTGCCAGCAGCCCGACAGGGTTTGGGGAGACCCAGTACTTC
TRBD1,TRBJ1-1,-,TRBV7-2,CASSLMGQGYEAFF,TGTGCCAGCAGCTTAATGGGACAGGGTTATGAAGCTTTCTTT
-,TRBJ2-6,-,TRBV6-5,CASSYRGSGANVLTF,TGTGCCAGCAGTTACAGAGGGAGCGGGGCCAACGTCCTGACTTTC
-,TRBJ2-4,few,TRBV27,CASSPLRTALNIQYF,TGTGCCAGCAGTCCCCTTCGGACAGCACTAAACATTCAGTACTTC
-,TRBJ1-1,-,TRBV7-2,CASSLYTEAFF,TGTGCCAGCAGCCTCTACACTGAAGCTTTCTTT
TRBD2,TRBJ2-7,-,TRBV5-4,CASSLGGTSGTYEQYF,TGTGCCAGCAGCTTGGGAGGGACTAGCGGGACCTACGAGCAGTACTTC